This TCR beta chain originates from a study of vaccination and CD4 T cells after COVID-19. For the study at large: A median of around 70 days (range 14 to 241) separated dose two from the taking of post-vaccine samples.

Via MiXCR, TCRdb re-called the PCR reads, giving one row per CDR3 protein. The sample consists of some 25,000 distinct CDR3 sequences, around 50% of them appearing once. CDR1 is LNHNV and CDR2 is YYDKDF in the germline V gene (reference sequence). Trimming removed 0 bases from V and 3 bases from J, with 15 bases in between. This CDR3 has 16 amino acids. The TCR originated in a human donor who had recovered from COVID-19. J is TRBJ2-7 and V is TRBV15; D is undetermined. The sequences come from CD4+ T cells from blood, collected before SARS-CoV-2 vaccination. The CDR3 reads CATSREKRTEVYEQYF. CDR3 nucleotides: TGTGCCACCAGCAGAGAAAAACGAACAGAGGTCTACGAGCAGTACTTC.